This T cell receptor (beta chain) was recorded in a study of blood T cell repertoires in COVID-19. Turning to the study itself: The United States, Italy and Spain provided the acute and convalescent COVID-19 samples.

The CDR3 runs 15 residues. CDR1 is SGDLS and CDR2 is YYNGEE in the germline V gene. Trimming took 2 bases from V and 1 from J, leaving 7 bases between them. In the source study's methods: Cell counts per sample came from amplifying reference gene primers. Some clones are missing from TCRdb's copy, which holds only in-frame ones; the method was immunoSEQ multiplex PCR. V, J and clone size were drawn from that table, and D and trimming were deduced from the DNA. The data contain 110,000 or so clones, about 85% of them singletons. This clone occurred a few times. The Seattle site enrolled patients during active infection and followed them longitudinally.

This chain connects TRBV9 to TRBJ1-6, with unresolved D. This clonotype originated in a woman aged 55-70 years with COVID-19, enrolled during active disease. Source material: peripheral blood. CDR3 sequence: CASSVEGSYNSPLHF. The CDR3 DNA reads TGTGCCAGCAGCGTCGAGGGATCCTATAATTCACCCCTCCACTTT.